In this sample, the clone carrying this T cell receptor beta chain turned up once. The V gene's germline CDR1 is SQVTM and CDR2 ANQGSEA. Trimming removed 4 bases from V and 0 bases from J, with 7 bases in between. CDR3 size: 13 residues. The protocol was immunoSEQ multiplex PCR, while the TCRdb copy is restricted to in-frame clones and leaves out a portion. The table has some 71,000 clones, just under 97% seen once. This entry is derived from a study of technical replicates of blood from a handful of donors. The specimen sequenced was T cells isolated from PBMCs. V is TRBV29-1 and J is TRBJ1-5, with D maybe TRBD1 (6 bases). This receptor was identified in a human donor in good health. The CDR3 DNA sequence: TGCAGCGTTGGACAGGATAGCAATCAGCCCCAGCATTTT. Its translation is CSVGQDSNQPQHF.